These 31 T cell receptor beta chains were all obtained from the same sample, sequenced in a study of blood T cells in healthy people across ages. A second PCR of 7 to 11 cycles used a sample-barcoded 5' primer and a J-beta primer mix. TCRdb re-called the 5' RACE reads through MiXCR, storing one row per CDR3 protein. The table shows about 680,000 distinct CDR3 sequences, with 49% occurring only once. Sequencing was carried out using blood. The receptors stem from a woman aged 55 to 70 in good health.

V gene TRBV29-1 combines with J gene TRBJ2-5, with D possibly matching TRBD2 (6 bases). V dropped 4 bases and J dropped 7 bases, with 19 bases sitting between them. Germline CDR1 is SQVTM and CDR2 is ANQGSEA. The CDR3 loop spans 14 amino acids. CDR3 nucleotides: TGCAGCGTTGCCCAGGGACTGGAGGTTGGGACCCAGTACTTC. It specifies CSVAQGLEVGTQYF.

The chain has TRBV18 and TRBJ2-3; D gene ambiguous. Germline values: CDR1 KGHSH, CDR2 LQKENI. With 6 bases removed from V and 7 bases from J, the gap between germline ends came to 11 bases. The CDR3 length is 12 residues. The CDR3 region is CASSPPANTQYF. CDR3 DNA: TGTGCCAGCTCGCCCCCCGCTAATACGCAGTATTTT.

In its sample, this clonotype was seen a few times. The chain links TRBV7-2 to TRBJ2-5; tentatively, D is TRBD2 (6 bases). The germline V gene encodes CDR1 SGHTA and CDR2 FQGNSA. The CDR3 totals 13 residues. V shed 2 bases and J shed 11 bases, with 15 bases lying between them. The CDR3 region has the DNA TGTGCCAGCAGCTTAAGTAGGCGGGACCTGCAGTACTTC. Translation gives CASSLSRRDLQYF.

The chain uses TRBV7-6 and TRBJ1-4; possible D gene TRBD1, 5 bases. V lost 3 bases and J lost 7, with 18 bases in between. This CDR3 spans 16 amino acids. CDR1 and CDR2 from the germline V gene are SGHVS and FNYEAQ. Written as DNA, the CDR3 is TGTGCCAGCAGCTTGACCCCAGGGCCTCTAAGTGAAAAACTGTTTTTT. It encodes CASSLTPGPLSEKLFF.

This clonotype was recorded a few times. V is TRBV7-9 and J is TRBJ2-7; D not resolved. CDR3 length: 15 amino acids. Deletions cut 6 bases from V and 3 bases from J, with 18 bases between. Per the germline V gene, CDR1 is SEHNR and CDR2 is FQNEAQ (reference sequence). This chain's CDR3 is CASRELDGLNYEQYF. The DNA for the CDR3 is TGTGCCAGCAGAGAACTGGACGGCTTAAACTACGAGCAGTACTTC.

The chain employs TRBV29-1 and TRBJ2-7; a possible D gene is TRBD2 (5 bases). The CDR3 runs to 12 residues. Germline values: CDR1 SQVTM, CDR2 ANQGSEA. V was shortened by 7 bases and J by 7 bases, with 17 bases between the two germline ends. Written as DNA, the CDR3 is TGCAGCGCCCGACCGGGGAGTGGGGAGCAGTACTTC. It codes for CSARPGSGEQYF.

In regard to this clonotype: An end of the junction does not agree with germline; a read error may underlie this. The CDR3 reads CASSASLRPDYGYTF. The CDR3, as DNA: TGCGCCAGCAGTGCCTCTCTCAGGCCTGATTATGGCTACACCTTC. The chain has TRBV6-1 and TRBJ1-2; D remains ambiguous. Germline lookup yields CDR1 MNHNS and CDR2 SASEGT. The CDR3 is 15 residues long.

The V call is TRBV20-1, the J call TRBJ2-1; 9 nucleotides match TRBD2. The J call may be faulty, since TRBJ2-7 better matches the DNA end. Germline V gene sequence: CDR1 DFQATT, CDR2 SNEGSKA (reference sequence). CDR3 length equals 13 residues. In nucleotides, the CDR3 is TGCAGTGCTACTAGCGGGATCTACAATGAGCAGTACTTC. The encoded protein is CSATSGIYNEQYF.

The chain links TRBV29-1 to TRBJ1-4, with a tentative D call TRBD1 (5 bases). Trimming left V 3 bases short and J 5 bases short, with 10 bases between. The CDR3 has 13 residues. CDR1 and CDR2 (germline): SQVTM, ANQGSEA. CDR3 in DNA: TGCAGCGTTGACGGGAGGGGCAATGAAAAACTGTTTTTT. This translates into CSVDGRGNEKLFF.

J is TRBJ2-1 and V is TRBV29-1; D gene ambiguous. Germline-derived CDR1 and CDR2 are SQVTM and ANQGSEA. V dropped 7 bases and J dropped 2 bases, with 6 bases sitting between them. The CDR3 has 11 amino acids. The CDR3: CSDQPYNEQFF. As DNA, the CDR3 is TGCAGCGACCAGCCCTACAATGAGCAGTTCTTC.

This clonotype was picked up a small number of times. The rearrangement joins TRBV4-3 to TRBJ2-1; possibly TRBD1 or TRBD2 for D (5 bases each). V was cut by 1 base and J by 6 bases, with 10 bases left in between. This CDR3 contains 14 residues. Germline loops: CDR1 LGHNA, CDR2 YSLEER. This CDR3 is CASSQGRGANEQFF. The CDR3 coding sequence is TGCGCCAGCAGCCAAGGCCGGGGCGCCAATGAGCAGTTCTTC.

This clonotype was recorded a few times. The rearrangement joins TRBV20-1 to TRBJ2-1; tentative D call: TRBD2 (6 bases). The V gene lost 5 bases and the J gene lost 2 bases, with 10 bases spanning the gap. CDR3 length: 13 residues. Germline V lookup: CDR1 DFQATT, CDR2 SNEGSKA (reference sequence). CDR3 region: CSAWGGAYNEQFF. The CDR3 nucleotides are TGCAGTGCTTGGGGCGGGGCCTACAATGAGCAGTTCTTC.

The CDR3 coding sequence is TGTGCCAGCTCAGTGGTAGCGGGAGCGGAGACCCAGTACTTC. As protein: CASSVVAGAETQYF. The V gene is TRBV18, the J gene TRBJ2-7; 9 bases fit TRBD2. The J call may not be correct, given that the DNA end is closer to TRBJ2-5. CDR1 and CDR2 (germline): KGHSH, LQKENI. The length of the CDR3 is 14 residues.

V usage is TRBV20-1 and J usage is TRBJ2-3; 8 bases fit TRBD2. The CDR3 contains 17 residues. The germline V gene has CDR1 DFQATT and CDR2 SNEGSKA (reference sequence). V lost 6 bases and J lost 4; bases outside the gene matches: 18. CDR3 nucleotide sequence: TGCAGTGCCCCACTGAGGAGGGCGGGAGGTAGGGCAGATACGCAGTATTTT. It is translated as CSAPLRRAGGRADTQYF.

This clonotype was seen a handful of times. V is TRBV27 and J is TRBJ1-2; no firm D call. The CDR3 loop spans 13 amino acids. With 2 bases removed from V and 8 bases from J, the gap between germline ends came to 12 bases. Germline CDR1 reads MNHEY; CDR2 reads SMNVEV (reference sequence). This chain's CDR3 is CASSLRGSGGYTF. The CDR3 DNA is TGTGCCAGCAGTTTACGAGGGTCGGGAGGCTACACCTTC.

This chain links TRBV28 with TRBJ2-2; TRBD1 might be the D (6 bases). The CDR3 covers 16 residues. The V gene's germline CDR1 is MDHEN and CDR2 SYDVKM. The CDR3, as DNA: TGTGCTTACCTCGCCAGGGGTTCATATGGGACCGGGGAGCTGTTTTTT. It translates to CAYLARGSYGTGELFF.

The chain employs TRBV20-1 and TRBJ2-1; 10 bases line up with TRBD2. This CDR3 is built from 17 residues. V dropped 3 bases and J dropped 6; count of bases not matched to a gene: 14. Germline loops: CDR1 DFQATT, CDR2 SNEGSKA (reference sequence). CDR3 loop: CSASTPSGGAHFNEQFF. The CDR3 DNA reads as TGCAGTGCTAGCACCCCGAGCGGGGGGGCCCACTTCAATGAGCAGTTCTTC.

Only one count was recorded for this clonotype. The chain is built from TRBV12-3 or TRBV12-4 and TRBJ1-1; a possible D gene is TRBD1 (6 bases). Trimming cost V 5 bases and J 3 bases, with 13 bases left between them. The CDR3 consists of 14 residues. In DNA, the CDR3 is TGTGCCAGCAGTAAAGGGGGGAGGGACACTGAAGCTTTCTTT. Protein product: CASSKGGRDTEAFF.

The chain couples TRBV5-1 to TRBJ2-7; 8 bases map to TRBD2. V trimming: 2 bases; J trimming: 1 base; junction bases outside the gene matches: 2. Germline-derived CDR1 and CDR2 are SGHRS and YFSETQ. CDR3 length: 14 amino acids. This chain's CDR3 is CASSFIAGSYEQYF. For the CDR3, the DNA is TGCGCCAGCAGCTTTATAGCGGGGTCCTACGAGCAGTACTTC.

The chain recombines TRBV6-2 or TRBV6-3 with TRBJ2-7; D may be TRBD2 (6 bases). The J call may be wrong; the DNA end is better matched by TRBJ2-5. CDR1 MNHEY and CDR2 SVGEGT come from the germline V gene. CDR3 size: 13 residues. Here the CDR3 reads CASSGGTPGTQYF. Written as DNA, the CDR3 is TGTGCCAGCAGTGGGGGGACGCCGGGGACCCAGTACTTC.

This clonotype was counted between two and nine times. The chain carries TRBV7-3 and TRBJ2-2; 8 bases are a match to TRBD1. This CDR3 is built from 15 residues. V shed 5 bases, J shed 4 bases, and the junction held 6 bases outside the gene matches. CDR1 is SGHTA and CDR2 is FQGTGA in the germline V gene. The CDR3 DNA follows: TGTGCCAGCAGCCCTCGGACAGGGAGCACCGGGGAGCTGTTTTTT. This gives the protein CASSPRTGSTGELFF.

This chain connects TRBV4-1 to TRBJ2-5, with a weak D call TRBD2 (7 bases). CDR3 size: 14 residues. Looked up from germline, CDR1 is MGHRA and CDR2 is YSYEKL. Trimming shortened V by 4 bases and J by 5 bases, and 14 bases separated the two germline ends. CDR3 coding DNA: TGCGCCAGCAGCCTTCCCGGGGGGCAGGAGACCCAGTACTTC. This codes for CASSLPGGQETQYF.

The gene calls are TRBV4-1 and TRBJ2-7; D is undetermined. Per germline, CDR1 MGHRA and CDR2 YSYEKL. This CDR3 has 13 amino acids. With 3 bases removed from V and 3 bases from J, the gap between germline ends came to 9 bases. CDR3 in DNA: TGCGCCAGCAGCCAGTACACCAACTACGAGCAGTACTTC. Translation gives CASSQYTNYEQYF.

This clonotype was found a few times. V and J are TRBV7-8 and TRBJ2-5; no clear D gene. V was shortened by 5 bases and J by 2 bases, with 9 bases between the two germline ends. Germline V gene lookup returns CDR1 SGHVS and CDR2 FQNEAQ. The CDR3 runs 13 residues. The CDR3 here is CASSVDWQETQYF. Here the CDR3 DNA reads TGTGCCAGCAGCGTAGACTGGCAAGAGACCCAGTACTTC.

In this sample, this clonotype turned up many times. The V call is TRBV20-1, the J call TRBJ2-3; maybe TRBD2 (7 bases). CDR3 size: 14 residues. In germline, CDR1 is DFQATT, CDR2 SNEGSKA (reference sequence). V lost 4 bases to trimming and J lost 1 base, with 12 bases between them. The CDR3 sequence is CSAKTGRGTDTQYF. The CDR3 DNA reads as TGCAGTGCTAAAACAGGGAGGGGCACAGATACGCAGTATTTT.

This chain joins TRBV20-1 and TRBJ1-1, with D unclear. Trimming removed 7 bases from V and 11 bases from J, with 11 bases in between. The CDR3 consists of 9 residues. Per germline, CDR1 DFQATT and CDR2 SNEGSKA (reference sequence). The CDR3 loop is CSGGLRAFF. The CDR3 nucleotides read TGCAGTGGTGGCCTCCGGGCTTTCTTT.

This clonotype was found a few times. The rearrangement uses TRBV6-6 and TRBJ2-2; D remains unclear. V shed 0 bases and J shed 4 bases, with 3 bases lying between them. This CDR3 comprises 13 residues. The germline CDR1 and CDR2 sequences are MNHNY and SVGAGI (reference sequence). CDR3: CASSYSGTGELFF. CDR3 DNA: TGTGCCAGCAGTTACTCGGGCACCGGGGAGCTGTTTTTT.

The chain joins TRBV10-3 to TRBJ1-1, with D unclear. This CDR3 comprises 11 residues. V lost 10 bases, J lost 6 bases, and 12 bases lay in between. CDR1 is ENHRY and CDR2 is SYGVKD in the germline V gene. The CDR3 DNA is TGTGCCACCGTAGCCCGGTCTGAAGCTTTCTTT. Its protein is CATVARSEAFF.

The rearrangement joins TRBV18 to TRBJ2-4; 8 bases fit TRBD2. With V trimmed by 2 bases and J by 13 bases, 13 bases remained unmatched. Germline V CDR1 and CDR2: KGHSH, LQKENI. The CDR3 sequence is 15 residues long. Here the CDR3 reads CASSPRIAGNNEQYF. The CDR3 DNA sequence: TGTGCCAGCTCACCAAGGATAGCGGGGAACAATGAGCAGTACTTC.

This chain connects TRBV20-1 to TRBJ1-4, with D unclear. The V and J ends lost 3 bases and 4 bases respectively, with 9 bases between them. This CDR3 contains 13 residues. The germline V gene encodes CDR1 DFQATT and CDR2 SNEGSKA (reference sequence). The CDR3 loop is CSASFGDNEKLFF. CDR3 nucleotides: TGCAGTGCTAGTTTCGGGGATAATGAAAAACTGTTTTTT.

On this clonotype itself: A much larger clone sits a single nucleotide away, making a read error possible. The chain uses TRBV11-2 and TRBJ2-1; no reliable D call. The end of the DNA is better explained by TRBJ2-7, so the J call may be wrong. CDR3 length: 12 amino acids. Per the germline V gene, CDR1 is SGHAT and CDR2 is FQNNGV. The CDR3: CTSSSSIYEQYF. For the CDR3, the DNA is TGTACCAGCAGCTCCTCCATCTACGAGCAGTACTTC.